Listed here are 15 T cell receptor beta chains from one sample, sequenced in a study of identical twins. TCRdb re-called the 5' RACE reads with MiXCR, one entry per CDR3 protein. The sample has hundreds of thousands of distinct CDR3 sequences, approximately 8.5% seen once. This sample was shared with a second study, whose subject was yellow fever vaccine responses in identical twins.

The sample was memory (CD45RO+) T cells sorted from blood. The receptors come from a young woman in good health.

This clonotype came up a few times. The chain joins TRBV11-2 to TRBJ1-1, with D hard to call. This CDR3 comprises 12 residues. The V gene's germline CDR1 is SGHAT and CDR2 FQNNGV. The V and J ends lost 5 bases and 8 bases respectively, with 12 bases between them. The CDR3 protein is CASSAFGLEAFF. CDR3 coding DNA: TGTGCCAGCAGCGCGTTCGGGTTAGAAGCTTTCTTT.

Many counts were recorded for this clonotype. The chain joins TRBV5-1 to TRBJ2-4; unclear D gene. Trimming removed 0 bases from V and 0 bases from J, with 16 bases in between. CDR1 is SGHRS, CDR2 YFSETQ, per germline. The CDR3 spans 18 residues. CDR3 protein: CASSLDVETRLAKNIQYF. The CDR3 nucleotides read TGCGCCAGCAGCTTGGATGTGGAGACAAGGCTAGCCAAAAACATTCAGTACTTC.

This clonotype was recorded many times. The CDR3 DNA is TGTGCCACCAGTGCGGCTAGCGGGAGAGTTGAGCAGTTCTTC. Protein product: CATSAASGRVEQFF. The rearrangement uses TRBV24-1 and TRBJ2-1; TRBD2 matches 10 bases. V lost 5 bases, J lost 9 bases, and 6 bases stayed unmatched. Germline-derived CDR1 and CDR2 are KGHDR and SFDVKD. The CDR3 sequence is 14 residues long.

This clonotype has a handful of counts. V gene TRBV11-3 combines with J gene TRBJ2-1, with unresolved D. The V and J ends lost 0 bases and 10 bases respectively, with 13 bases between them. The CDR3 has 14 amino acids. Germline CDR1 reads SGHNT; CDR2 reads YENEEA. In DNA form, the CDR3 reads TGTGCCAGCAGCTTAGATTCGGTCGGTGGGGAGCAGTTCTTC. This sequence encodes CASSLDSVGGEQFF.

In this sample, this clonotype turned up many times. The chain carries TRBV20-1 and TRBJ1-2; D is ambiguous. The V gene lost 0 bases and the J gene lost 7 bases, with 12 bases spanning the gap. This CDR3 has 13 amino acids. Germline V CDR1 and CDR2: DFQATT, SNEGSKA (reference sequence). CDR3 bases: TGCAGTGCTAGAGATCGAGGTGGTGGTGGCTACACCTTC. Its translation is CSARDRGGGGYTF.

This clonotype has just a few counts. The DNA for the CDR3 is TGTGCCAGCGGTAGGGGGGGGACCTACGAGCAGTACGTC. This codes for CASGRGGTYEQYV. The V and J genes are TRBV6-6 and TRBJ2-7, with a tentative D call TRBD2 (7 bases). This CDR3 region has 13 residues. Germline V gives CDR1 MNHNY, CDR2 SVGAGI (reference sequence). V dropped 8 bases and J dropped 2 bases, with 13 bases sitting between them.

The rearrangement joins TRBV29-1 to TRBJ1-2, with 10 bases identical to TRBD1. This CDR3 region has 15 residues. J was trimmed by 4 bases and V by 5 bases; bases with no gene match: 10. Germline lookup yields CDR1 SQVTM and CDR2 ANQGSEA. In DNA form, the CDR3 reads TGCAGCGTTTCGCCCGGGACAGGGGTAGGCTATGGCTACACCTTC. It translates to CSVSPGTGVGYGYTF.

The chain employs TRBV2 and TRBJ2-1; TRBD2 might be the D (5 bases). The germline V and J ends were trimmed by 3 bases and 0 bases, with 9 bases remaining between them. Germline CDR1 and CDR2: SNHLY and FYNNEI. The CDR3 contains 15 residues. The CDR3 region has the DNA TGTGCCAGCAGTGAGGCAGACTACTCCTACAATGAGCAGTTCTTC. Translation: CASSEADYSYNEQFF.

The V call is TRBV12-3 or TRBV12-4, the J call TRBJ1-3; D not resolved. Trimming pared 3 bases from V and 0 bases from J, leaving 9 bases between. This CDR3 spans 15 amino acids. The CDR3 spells CASSLEAASGNTIYF. CDR3 nucleotides: TGTGCCAGCAGTTTGGAGGCAGCCTCTGGAAACACCATATATTTT.

This clonotype came up a few times. The chain has TRBV4-1 and TRBJ1-5; D possibly corresponds to TRBD1 (5 bases). V lost 0 bases, J lost 0 bases, and 12 bases lay in between. The CDR3 extends over 17 amino acids. Per germline, CDR1 MGHRA and CDR2 YSYEKL. CDR3 in amino acids: CASSQEVDTFSNQPQHF. The CDR3 DNA follows: TGCGCCAGCAGCCAAGAGGTGGACACATTTAGCAATCAGCCCCAGCATTTT.

This clonotype was recorded a few times. The chain recombines TRBV20-1 with TRBJ2-1; 10 nucleotides align to TRBD1. The V and J ends lost 2 bases and 1 base, in that order; junction bases with no gene match: 5. This CDR3 has 16 residues. From germline, CDR1 is DFQATT and CDR2 SNEGSKA (reference sequence). CDR3 in amino acids: CSARPGTGVSYNEQFF. The CDR3 region has the DNA TGCAGTGCTAGACCCGGGACAGGGGTGTCCTACAATGAGCAGTTCTTC.

This clonotype was seen a few times. The CDR3 DNA follows: TGTGCCAGCACCTCAGGACTAGCGGGGGGGCGTATTGAGCAGTTCTTC. This sequence encodes CASTSGLAGGRIEQFF. The genes are TRBV21-1 and TRBJ2-1; TRBD2, the table's D call, lacks a check against the DNA. TRBV21-1 corresponds to a pseudogene. The CDR3 totals 16 residues.

The chain couples TRBV11-3 to TRBJ2-1; D perhaps matches TRBD1 (5 bases). Germline-derived CDR1 and CDR2 are SGHNT and YENEEA. Trimming removed 5 bases at V and 7 bases at J, with 21 bases between. The CDR3 length is 16 residues. The CDR3 nucleotides are TGTGCCAGCAGCCCACCAGGGTCTATCAAGAGGAATGAGCAGTTCTTC. Translated: CASSPPGSIKRNEQFF.

The chain employs TRBV2 and TRBJ2-7; 9 bases align to TRBD2. V gave up 1 base and J gave up 6 bases; unmatched junction bases: 7. This CDR3 is 15 amino acids long. Per germline, CDR1 SNHLY and CDR2 FYNNEI. The CDR3 loop reads CASSEDMMRGGEQYV. The DNA for the CDR3 is TGTGCCAGCAGTGAAGATATGATGCGGGGGGGCGAGCAGTACGTC.

This clonotype was recorded a few times. V usage is TRBV6-6 and J usage is TRBJ2-7; D could derive from TRBD1 or TRBD2 (5 bases each). The V gene's germline CDR1 is MNHNY and CDR2 SVGAGI (reference sequence). V gave up 6 bases and J gave up 1 base, with 10 bases separating them. This CDR3 is 13 amino acids long. The CDR3 is CASRRDGSYEQYF. The CDR3 nucleotides are TGTGCCAGCAGAAGGGACGGATCCTACGAGCAGTACTTC.